Reported below is one T cell receptor beta chain. The target antigen is unknown. This sample stems from a study of cytomegalovirus exposure and HLA in healthy donors. Study findings and constraints: Presence/absence analyses assumed roughly uniform sequencing depth across donors, which may not hold. Previously analyzed data showed that most TCR beta V segments were productive at a frequency of about 87% or about 30%. In a later analysis, an Asian-associated ancestry cluster reportedly showed fewer N-insertions than the approximately 610-donor mean.

V lost 1 base to trimming and J lost 2 bases; unmatched junction nucleotides: 4. The CDR3 is 17 residues long. Germline CDR1 is LGHNA and CDR2 is YNFKEQ. Primers included in the PCR were 60 Vbeta and 13 Jbeta primers. Clones were read by immunoSEQ multiplex PCR, and TCRdb kept only the in-frame ones, dropping some. The sample records 100,000 to 150,000 clones, 74% being singletons. The chain combines TRBV4-2 with TRBJ1-4; 10 bases line up with TRBD1. The clonotype was recovered from a man aged 35-49 years in good health and CMV-seropositive. Sequencing was performed on PBMCs. CDR3 sequence: CASSQGGQGNTNEKLFF. The CDR3 DNA sequence: TGTGCCAGCAGCCAAGGGGGACAGGGGAATACTAATGAAAAACTGTTTTTT.